Below are 17 T cell receptor beta chains sequenced from a single sample in a study of Ad26.COV2.S vaccination and SARS-CoV-2 variants. Repertoires were generated with immunoSEQ multiplex PCR, while TCRdb's copy carries only in-frame clones and drops some. The repertoire holds about 680,000 clones, with around 89% as singletons. This sample's treatment: approximately 18 received Ad26.COV2.S at low or high dose, single or two shots; roughly 5 received placebo; per-sample allocation not given. Sampling happened 63 days after the first vaccine or placebo injection. The source was peripheral blood, collected in a trial of Ad26.COV2.S vaccine versus placebo. The receptors come from a person aged 18 to 59 who received the Ad26.COV2.S COVID-19 vaccine or a placebo.

This rearrangement joins TRBV19 to TRBJ2-7; 7 bases are a match to TRBD2. The V gene end was trimmed by 3 bases and the J gene end by 7 bases; junction bases not matched to a gene: 9. This CDR3 spans 14 amino acids. Germline values: CDR1 LNHDA, CDR2 SQIVND (reference sequence). DNA of the CDR3: TGTGCCAGTAGTATCGGCGGGAGTGCGGGAGAGCAGTACTTC. Its protein is CASSIGGSAGEQYF.

The chain is built from TRBV18 and TRBJ1-3, with a tentative D call TRBD1 (5 bases). The CDR3 runs to 15 residues. Germline V gene data show CDR1 as KGHSH and CDR2 as LQKENI. V gave up 6 bases and J gave up 6 bases, with 18 bases separating them. The CDR3 bases are TGTGCCAGCTCCCGGGACTCGGGGTTTAAAAACACCATATATTTT. It is translated as CASSRDSGFKNTIYF.

This chain connects TRBV7-2 to TRBJ1-5; D not resolved. The CDR3 sequence is 15 residues long. The V gene's germline CDR1 is SGHTA and CDR2 FQGNSA. The V and J ends lost 0 bases and 1 base respectively, with 7 bases between them. CDR3 loop: CASSLAPGSNQPQHF. The DNA of the CDR3 is TGTGCCAGCAGCTTAGCGCCCGGCAGCAATCAGCCCCAGCATTTT.

The chain carries TRBV7-8 and TRBJ1-6; 11 positions agree with TRBD1. CDR3 length: 15 amino acids. Losses at the gene ends were 7 bases for V and 9 bases for J; bases not matched to a gene: 8. Germline values: CDR1 SGHVS, CDR2 FQNEAQ. CDR3 residues: CASTRRTGGSSPLHF. In DNA, the CDR3 is TGTGCCAGCACCCGAAGGACAGGGGGCAGTTCACCCCTCCACTTT.

The chain recombines TRBV19 with TRBJ1-6, with D possibly matching TRBD1 (6 bases). In germline, CDR1 is LNHDA, CDR2 SQIVND (reference sequence). Between the trimmed V and J ends, which lost 4 bases and 5 bases, there was a span of 9 bases. This CDR3 spans 14 amino acids. The chain's CDR3 is CASSTQGNNSPLHF. The CDR3 coding sequence is TGTGCCAGTAGTACTCAGGGGAATAATTCACCCCTCCACTTT.

The sample holds a few counts of this clone. This chain's CDR3 is CASSPPAYEQYF. CDR3 DNA sequence: TGTGCCAGCAGTCCTCCAGCCTACGAGCAGTACTTC. This rearrangement joins TRBV7-9 to TRBJ2-7; D remains ambiguous. The ends were cut back, 6 bases at V and 2 bases at J, with 8 bases in the middle. In germline, CDR1 is SEHNR, CDR2 FQNEAQ (reference sequence). The CDR3 sequence is 12 residues long.

The chain employs TRBV5-1 and TRBJ1-4, with D perhaps TRBD1 (5 bases). The CDR3 consists of 14 residues. The germline CDR1 and CDR2 sequences are SGHRS and YFSETQ. V was clipped by 0 bases and J by 5 bases, with 8 bases between them. The CDR3 sequence is CASSLGGPNEKLFF. In DNA form, the CDR3 reads TGCGCCAGCAGCTTGGGGGGCCCAAATGAAAAACTGTTTTTT. The full variable domain, completed using reference TRBV5-1 and TRBJ1-4, is KAGVTQTPRYLIKTRGQQVTLSCSPISGHRSVSWYQQTPGQGLQFLFEYFSETQRNKGNFPGRFSGRQFSNSRSEMNVSTLELGDSALYLCASSLGGPNEKLFFGSGTQLSVL.

V usage is TRBV10-1 and J usage is TRBJ2-1; 8 bases align to TRBD2. V gave up 3 bases and J gave up 7 bases; unmatched junction bases: 14. In germline, CDR1 is WNHNN, CDR2 SYGVQD (reference sequence). The CDR3 has 17 amino acids. CDR3 sequence: CASSDRGLAGVWNEQFF. The CDR3 DNA reads TGCGCCAGCAGTGATAGAGGACTAGCCGGGGTTTGGAATGAGCAGTTCTTC.

The CDR3 reads CASSDPAGTSLNEQFF. The CDR3 DNA is TGTGCCAGCAGTGACCCAGCCGGGACTAGCTTAAATGAGCAGTTCTTC. V usage is TRBV6-2 or TRBV6-3 and J usage is TRBJ2-1, with 9 bases that match TRBD2. From germline, CDR1 is MNHEY and CDR2 SVGEGT. Unmatched junction bases numbered 12, after V lost 5 bases and J lost 7 bases. The CDR3 is 16 residues long.

The chain is built from TRBV29-1 and TRBJ1-3; 8 bases are shared with TRBD1. Germline-derived CDR1 and CDR2 are SQVTM and ANQGSEA. This CDR3 spans 15 amino acids. Trimming at V came to 3 bases and at J to 4 bases, leaving 8 bases not matched to a gene. In nucleotides, the CDR3 is TGCAGCGTTGAGAAACAGGGGGTTAGAGGAAACACCATATATTTT. Residues: CSVEKQGVRGNTIYF.

The chain combines TRBV30 with TRBJ2-5, with D unresolved. The CDR3 length is 12 residues. V lost 1 base and J 5 bases, leaving 8 bases between the germline ends. Germline V lookup: CDR1 GTSNPN, CDR2 SVGIG (reference sequence). CDR3 amino acids: CAWSGRRETQYF. The CDR3 DNA reads as TGTGCCTGGAGTGGCCGGCGGGAGACCCAGTACTTC.

The V call is TRBV18, the J call TRBJ1-1, with 7 bases identical to TRBD1. Germline-derived CDR1 and CDR2 are KGHSH and LQKENI. V lost 4 bases, J lost 1 base, and 3 bases stayed unmatched. The CDR3 extends over 14 amino acids. For the CDR3, the DNA is TGTGCCAGCTCACGGGACAGTGAGAACACTGAAGCTTTCTTT. Translated, it gives CASSRDSENTEAFF. Full variable domain (remainder filled in from reference TRBV18 and TRBJ1-1): NAGVMQNPRHLVRRRGQEARLRCSPMKGHSHVYWYRQLPEEGLKFMVYLQKENIIDESGMPKERFSAEFPKEGPSILRIQQVVRGDSAAYFCASSRDSENTEAFFGQGTRLTVV.

This rearrangement joins TRBV6-5 to TRBJ2-7; 10 bases map to TRBD2. CDR1 is MNHEY, CDR2 SVGAGI, per germline. Trimming at V came to 6 bases and at J to 3 bases, leaving 8 bases not matched to a gene. CDR3 length: 15 residues. CDR3 residues: CASRITSGINYEQYF. DNA for the CDR3: TGTGCCAGCAGAATAACTAGCGGGATCAACTACGAGCAGTACTTC.

The V and J genes are TRBV9 and TRBJ1-3; the D gene is possibly TRBD1 (5 bases). Looked up from germline, CDR1 is SGDLS and CDR2 is YYNGEE. The CDR3 contains 13 residues. V dropped 5 bases and J dropped 3 bases, with 9 bases sitting between them. CDR3 in amino acids: CASRGDLGNTIYF. In DNA form, the CDR3 reads TGTGCCAGCAGGGGGGACCTTGGAAACACCATATATTTT.

The rearrangement links TRBV30 to TRBJ2-4, with D possibly being TRBD1 (5 bases). Trimming shortened V by 0 bases and J by 7 bases, and 10 bases separated the two germline ends. Germline V gene data show CDR1 as GTSNPN and CDR2 as SVGIG (reference sequence). This CDR3 contains 13 residues. The CDR3 loop is CAWSVAGINIQYF. Written as DNA, the CDR3 is TGTGCCTGGAGTGTAGCAGGGATCAACATTCAGTACTTC.

The chain employs TRBV2 and TRBJ2-1; the D is unclear. This CDR3 spans 14 amino acids. CDR1 and CDR2 (germline): SNHLY, FYNNEI. V was pared by 1 base and J by 3 bases, with 7 bases between. The CDR3 spells CASSEEGSYNEQFF. CDR3 bases: TGTGCCAGCAGTGAAGAGGGTAGCTACAATGAGCAGTTCTTC.

The rearrangement uses TRBV3-1 (or the pseudogene TRBV3-2) and TRBJ1-1; D is unresolved. Germline V lookup: CDR1 LGHDT, CDR2 YNNKEL (reference sequence). This CDR3 has 13 residues. Between the trimmed V and J ends, which lost 3 bases and 3 bases, there was a span of 8 bases. Here the CDR3 reads CASSQPPHTEAFF. CDR3 in DNA: TGTGCCAGCAGCCAGCCGCCACACACTGAAGCTTTCTTT.